In its sample, the clone carrying this TCR beta chain was seen once. The antigen remains unidentified. The data were obtained in a study of shared clonotypes between healthy human individuals. Findings and limits, study-wide: The researchers took only blood, and tissue repertoires probably look different.

Sequenced by immunoSEQ multiplex PCR; TCRdb stores in-frame clones only, minus some. The sample holds 1.6 million or so clones, around 97% seen once. The length of the CDR3 is 14 residues. V lost 5 bases and J lost 4, with 11 bases in between. Germline CDR1 is MDHEN and CDR2 is SYDVKM. The TCR comes from a man aged 25-45 years in good health. This chain joins TRBV28 and TRBJ2-2; no reliable D call. Material: naive CD4+ T cells sorted from blood. Noted subset: CD45RA+ positively selected. The CDR3 nucleotides are TGTGCCAGCAGTCGCGACCGGGTCACCGGGGAGCTGTTTTTT. Amino acid sequence: CASSRDRVTGELFF.